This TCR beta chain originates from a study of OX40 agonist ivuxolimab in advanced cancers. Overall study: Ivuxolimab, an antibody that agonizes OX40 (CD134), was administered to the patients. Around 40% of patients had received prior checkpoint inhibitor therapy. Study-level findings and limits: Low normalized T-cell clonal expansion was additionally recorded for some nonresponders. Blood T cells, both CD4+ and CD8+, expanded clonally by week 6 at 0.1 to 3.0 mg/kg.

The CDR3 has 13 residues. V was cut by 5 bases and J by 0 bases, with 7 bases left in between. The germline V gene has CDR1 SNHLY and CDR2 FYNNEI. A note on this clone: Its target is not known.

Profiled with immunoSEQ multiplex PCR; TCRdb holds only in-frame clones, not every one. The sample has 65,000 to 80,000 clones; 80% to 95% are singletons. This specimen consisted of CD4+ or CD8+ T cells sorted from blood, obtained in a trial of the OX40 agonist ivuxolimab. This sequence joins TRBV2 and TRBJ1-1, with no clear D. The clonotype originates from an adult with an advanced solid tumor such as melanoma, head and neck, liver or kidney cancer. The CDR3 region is CASSSYLNTEAFF. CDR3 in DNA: TGTGCCAGCAGTAGCTACCTGAACACTGAAGCTTTCTTT.